One T cell receptor (beta chain) is described in this entry. Assay used: immunoSEQ multiplex PCR; TCRdb lists only in-frame clones, some missing. This sample has approximately 170,000 clones, with approximately 87% found just once. The data originate from a study of blood T cell repertoires in COVID-19. V dropped 0 bases and J dropped 4 bases, with 12 bases sitting between them. CDR3 length: 15 residues. Germline V lookup: CDR1 LGHNA, CDR2 YNFKEQ. The source of this sequence is a man younger than 35 with active or convalescent COVID-19. The chain employs TRBV4-2 and TRBJ1-2; D is ambiguous. Sequencing was carried out using peripheral blood. The CDR3 DNA sequence: TGTGCCAGCAGCCAAGATGCCCCCTTGAGCTATGGCTACACCTTC. This codes for CASSQDAPLSYGYTF.